This T cell receptor (beta chain) was captured in a study of shared clonotypes between healthy human individuals. Recent acute infections and vaccinations were absent in the healthy HIV-negative adult donors. The material for each subset, its genomic DNA, was split evenly across several immunoSEQ plates. Profiled with immunoSEQ multiplex PCR; TCRdb holds only in-frame clones, not every one. In the table there are a few million clones, less than 95% of which are singletons. Details on this clone: This sample also contains other DNA sequences that code for the same CDR3.

The sequenced material came from naive CD4+ T cells from PBMCs. The subset denotes: CD45RA+ positively selected. The source of this sequence is a man aged 18 to 30 in good health. Some clones in this sample may be carry-over from other donors' samples.

The DNA of the CDR3 is TGTGCCAGCAACCGTGGCTCTGGGGCCAACGTCCTGACTTTC. Amino acid sequence: CASNRGSGANVLTF. The genes are TRBV28 and TRBJ2-6; unclear D gene. CDR1 MDHEN and CDR2 SYDVKM come from the germline V gene. Trimming stripped 7 bases from V and 0 bases from J, with 7 bases between. There are 14 residues in the CDR3.